Following are 19 T cell receptor beta chains from one sample sequenced in a study of blood T cell repertoires in COVID-19. Here immunoSEQ multiplex PCR was the method, and the copy in TCRdb shows in-frame clones only, minus some. The sample includes some 80,000 clones, approximately 88% seen only once; the top ten take 10% to 15%. The sample consisted of peripheral blood. These receptors all stem from a human donor in a cohort sampled during active COVID-19.

The V gene is TRBV20-1, the J gene TRBJ2-1; D not resolved. This CDR3 spans 11 amino acids. V was pared by 3 bases and J by 5 bases, with 5 bases between. Germline V lookup: CDR1 DFQATT, CDR2 SNEGSKA (reference sequence). The CDR3 DNA is TGCAGTGCTAGCCAAAACAATGAGCAGTTCTTC. This gives the protein CSASQNNEQFF.

This clone was detected once. The chain is built from TRBV6-6 and TRBJ1-1; D is perhaps TRBD1 (5 bases). V was cut by 2 bases and J by 5 bases, with 15 bases left in between. Germline lookup yields CDR1 MNHNY and CDR2 SVGAGI (reference sequence). The CDR3 consists of 15 residues. The CDR3 loop is CASSYGQGRGTEAFF. DNA of the CDR3: TGTGCCAGCAGTTACGGGCAGGGTAGAGGAACTGAAGCTTTCTTT.

The chain carries TRBV19 and TRBJ2-7; 8 positions match TRBD2. CDR3 length: 13 residues. Trimming cost V 6 bases and J 3 bases; bases outside gene matches: 4. Germline assignment: CDR1 LNHDA and CDR2 SQIVND (reference sequence). The CDR3 is CASSGLADYEQYF. For the CDR3, the DNA is TGTGCCAGTAGCGGACTAGCAGACTACGAGCAGTACTTC.

The V call is TRBV4-1, the J call TRBJ1-4; D possibly corresponds to TRBD1 (6 bases). The CDR3 has 16 residues. Germline-derived CDR1 and CDR2 are MGHRA and YSYEKL. V lost 4 bases and J 8 bases, leaving 20 bases between the germline ends. The chain's CDR3 is CASSRLYGGGREKLFF. As DNA, the CDR3 is TGCGCCAGCAGCCGCCTTTACGGGGGGGGCCGGGAAAAACTGTTTTTT.

The V call is TRBV6-1, the J call TRBJ1-2; unclear D gene. This CDR3 has 16 amino acids. The V gene lost 2 bases and the J gene lost 5 bases, with 18 bases spanning the gap. Germline V CDR1 and CDR2: MNHNS, SASEGT. The CDR3 is CASSETAAGVLYGYTF. The CDR3 region has the DNA TGTGCCAGCAGTGAAACGGCAGCGGGCGTTTTGTATGGCTACACCTTC.

The chain has TRBV30 and TRBJ2-2, with D tentatively TRBD1 (6 bases). V shed 2 bases and J shed 6 bases, with 19 bases lying between them. CDR1 GTSNPN and CDR2 SVGIG come from the germline V gene (reference sequence). The CDR3 consists of 16 residues. CDR3 region: CAWSPFGGNIAGELFF. Here the CDR3 DNA reads TGTGCCTGGAGTCCCTTTGGGGGCAACATCGCCGGGGAGCTGTTTTTT.

In this sample, this clone turned up a few times. The chain uses TRBV3-1 (or the pseudogene TRBV3-2) and TRBJ2-2; the match to TRBD1 covers 7 bases. Unmatched junction bases numbered 2, after V lost 0 bases and J lost 4 bases. The CDR3 is 15 residues long. CDR1 LGHDT and CDR2 YNNKEL come from the germline V gene (reference sequence). CDR3 protein: CASSQDRGRTGELFF. CDR3 DNA sequence: TGTGCCAGCAGCCAAGATAGGGGGCGCACCGGGGAGCTGTTTTTT.

DNA of the CDR3: TGTGCCAGCAGCCAATACACCCCTGAAGCTTTCTTT. Translation gives CASSQYTPEAFF. The chain joins TRBV14 to TRBJ1-1; D call uncertain. Germline-derived CDR1 and CDR2 are SGHDN and FVKESK. Trimming removed 2 bases from V and 6 bases from J, with 7 bases in between. CDR3 length: 12 residues. Complete variable domain (other parts from reference TRBV14 and TRBJ1-1): EAGVTQFPSHSVIEKGQTVTLRCDPISGHDNLYWYRRVMGKEIKFLLHFVKESKQDESGMPNNRFLAERTGGTYSTLKVQPAELEDSGVYFCASSQYTPEAFFGQGTRLTVV.

This chain connects TRBV30 to TRBJ2-5; the match to TRBD1 covers 10 bases. CDR3 length equals 18 residues. The V gene end was trimmed by 0 bases and the J gene end by 5 bases; junction bases not matched to a gene: 15. Germline V gene sequence: CDR1 GTSNPN, CDR2 SVGIG (reference sequence). CDR3 sequence reads: CAWSVPRDRGASGETQYF. In DNA form, the CDR3 reads TGTGCCTGGAGTGTACCCAGGGACAGGGGCGCCTCGGGGGAGACCCAGTACTTC. Together with reference TRBV30 and TRBJ2-5, the CDR3 gives the full variable domain: SQTIHQWPATLVQPVGSPLSLECTVEGTSNPNLYWYRQAAGRGLQLLFYSVGIGQISSEVPQNLSASRPQDRQFILSSKKLLLSDSGFYLCAWSVPRDRGASGETQYFGPGTRLLVL.

The chain carries TRBV10-1 and TRBJ1-1, with 10 bases that match TRBD1. This CDR3 is 12 amino acids long. The V gene's germline CDR1 is WNHNN and CDR2 SYGVQD (reference sequence). Losses at the gene ends were 0 bases for V and 14 bases for J; bases not matched to a gene: 3. The CDR3 reads CASSESGTGEFF. CDR3 nucleotide sequence: TGCGCCAGCAGTGAGTCTGGGACAGGGGAATTCTTT.

V and J are TRBV5-4 and TRBJ2-2; D is perhaps TRBD2 (6 bases). Germline V lookup: CDR1 SGHNT, CDR2 YYREEE (reference sequence). CDR3 size: 16 residues. V gave up 1 base and J gave up 1 base, with 11 bases separating them. The CDR3 sequence: CASSLSRGLNTGELFF. Here the CDR3 DNA reads TGTGCCAGCAGCTTGAGTCGGGGGTTGAACACCGGGGAGCTGTTTTTT.

This chain links TRBV7-2 with TRBJ2-1; perhaps TRBD2 as D (6 bases). Deletions cut 1 base from V and 0 bases from J, with 16 bases between. The CDR3 has 18 residues. The germline V gene has CDR1 SGHTA and CDR2 FQGNSA. The CDR3 DNA reads TGTGCCAGCAGCTTAGTCCTCGGAGGGCCTCCCTCCTACAATGAGCAGTTCTTC. Translation: CASSLVLGGPPSYNEQFF.

The J gene is TRBJ2-5, the V gene TRBV2; D is perhaps TRBD1 (7 bases). The V gene lost 7 bases and the J gene lost 5 bases, with 20 bases spanning the gap. Germline-derived CDR1 and CDR2 are SNHLY and FYNNEI. This CDR3 comprises 15 residues. The CDR3 sequence: CASTPAAPGGETQYF. The CDR3 DNA sequence: TGTGCCAGCACCCCGGCGGCCCCAGGGGGGGAGACCCAGTACTTC.

The J gene is TRBJ1-3, the V gene TRBV28, with 8 bases lining up with TRBD1. The CDR3 extends over 15 amino acids. After removal of 5 bases from V and 4 bases from J, the junction contained 7 bases not matched to a gene. CDR1 is MDHEN, CDR2 SYDVKM, per germline. The CDR3 DNA follows: TGTGCCAGCAGTGGGGAACAGGGGGTCGGAAACACCATATATTTT. As protein: CASSGEQGVGNTIYF.

The chain couples TRBV5-4 to TRBJ1-5; 8 bases agree with TRBD1. Germline V lookup: CDR1 SGHNT, CDR2 YYREEE (reference sequence). J was trimmed by 1 base and V by 4 bases; bases with no gene match: 4. CDR3 length: 15 amino acids. CDR3: CASSRQGLSNQPQHF. The CDR3 DNA reads TGTGCCAGCAGCCGACAGGGGTTGAGCAATCAGCCCCAGCATTTT.

The gene calls are TRBV9 and TRBJ2-5, with 9 positions matching TRBD2. From germline, CDR1 is SGDLS and CDR2 YYNGEE. This CDR3 has 14 amino acids. V lost 0 bases and J lost 8; bases outside the gene matches: 5. The CDR3 sequence is CASSVASGEATQYF. The CDR3 DNA sequence: TGTGCCAGCAGCGTAGCTAGCGGGGAGGCCACCCAGTACTTC.

This clone showed up just a few times. J is TRBJ1-1 and V is TRBV5-6; the match to TRBD1 covers 9 bases. CDR1 is SGHDT and CDR2 is YYEEEE in the germline V gene. J gave up 4 bases and V 3 bases, and 7 bases lay outside the gene matches. The CDR3 has 15 residues. The DNA of the CDR3 is TGTGCCAGCAGCTACTACAGGGGGCCTATCACTGAAGCTTTCTTT. This gives the protein CASSYYRGPITEAFF.

This chain links TRBV6-5 with TRBJ2-5, with D perhaps matching TRBD2 (5 bases). This CDR3 spans 14 amino acids. Trimming pared 5 bases from V and 0 bases from J, leaving 10 bases between. CDR1 MNHEY and CDR2 SVGAGI come from the germline V gene. CDR3 bases: TGTGCCAGCAGTAGCGGTCCGTACCAAGAGACCCAGTACTTC. Protein: CASSSGPYQETQYF.

The chain carries TRBV4-1 and TRBJ2-1, with D possibly TRBD1 on 5 matching bases. Trimming cost V 0 bases and J 1 base, with 10 bases left between them. The CDR3 sequence is 16 residues long. Germline loops: CDR1 MGHRA, CDR2 YSYEKL. This chain's CDR3 is CASSQDLTDSYNEQFF. The CDR3 DNA sequence: TGCGCCAGCAGCCAAGATTTGACAGATTCCTACAATGAGCAGTTCTTC.